Listed below are T cell receptor beta chains from one sample, sequenced in a study of blood T cell repertoires in COVID-19. Measured with immunoSEQ multiplex PCR; TCRdb has only the in-frame clones, and not every one. The table records a few hundred thousand clones, nearly 90% of them present only once. Sequenced input: PBMCs or T cells enriched from blood (not recorded which). The receptors were gathered from a woman younger than 35 with acute COVID-19. Each CDR3 is given with its conserved first and last residue. The D gene is left open where the match is weak. Some rows mark clone size as missing; the rest say once, few, many or name a class of expanded clone.

TRBD1	TRBJ1-6	TRBV5-4	.	TGTGCCAGCAGCTACAGGGGGAATAATTCACCCCTCCACTTT	CASSYRGNNSPLHF
.	TRBJ1-2	TRBV7-8	.	TGTGCCAGCAGCCAAAAGGGAGCCACTAACTATGGCTACACCTTC	CASSQKGATNYGYTF
TRBD2	TRBJ2-7	TRBV27	.	TGTGCCAGCAGTTTCATGGGAGCGGGAGGGCCGGGGGAGCAGTACTTC	CASSFMGAGGPGEQYF
.	TRBJ1-2	TRBV27	.	TGTGCCAGCAGCCTGGCGGGCAGTTCGCCAACTAACTATGGCTACACCTTC	CASSLAGSSPTNYGYTF
TRBD2	TRBJ2-7	TRBV3-1/TRBV3-2	.	TGTGCCAGCAGCCAAACTAGCGGGAGTCGTTCCAATCAAGTAGAGCAGTACTTC	CASSQTSGSRSNQVEQYF
TRBD2	TRBJ2-3	TRBV12-5	.	TGTGCTAGTTATTCTAGCGGGCTGAGCACAGATACGCAGTATTTT	CASYSSGLSTDTQYF
.	TRBJ2-2	TRBV19	.	TGTGCCAGTAGTATAATGAGGTTCACTAGCAACACCGGGGAGCTGTTTTTT	CASSIMRFTSNTGELFF
TRBD2	TRBJ2-1	TRBV5-1	.	TGCGCCAGCAGCTACGGACTAGTGAATGAGCAGTTCTTC	CASSYGLVNEQFF
.	TRBJ2-5	TRBV10-3	.	TGTGCCAGTGCCTGGGGGGGGCCCCAAGAGACCCAGTACTTC	CASAWGGPQETQYF
TRBD2	TRBJ2-7	TRBV11-2	.	TGTGCCAGCAGCTTAGGGACTAGCGGGAGGAATTCCTACGAGCAGTACTTC	CASSLGTSGRNSYEQYF
TRBD1	TRBJ2-7	TRBV10-3	.	TGTGCCACAGGGAGGACAGGGAGCTACGAGCAGTACTTC	CATGRTGSYEQYF
.	TRBJ1-2	TRBV4-1	.	TGCGCCAGCAGCCAAGGGGGCTACGGGTCAGGCTACTATGGCTACACCTTC	CASSQGGYGSGYYGYTF
TRBD2	TRBJ2-1	TRBV7-8	.	TGTGCCAGCAGCTTAGCTAGCGGGAGGCGCAATGAGCAGTTCTTC	CASSLASGRRNEQFF
.	TRBJ2-7	TRBV6-5	.	TGTGCCAGCAGTTACTCGGTAGGGGTACGCCCCTACGAGCAGTACTTC	CASSYSVGVRPYEQYF
.	TRBJ2-7	TRBV7-9	.	TGTGCCAGCAGCTTAGAACGGGGACTCGCCTACGAGCAGTACTTC	CASSLERGLAYEQYF
.	TRBJ2-7	TRBV4-1	once	TGCGCCAGCAGCCAATTAGTCCTGGGCTCTCCCTTCTACGAGCAGTACTTC	CASSQLVLGSPFYEQYF
.	TRBJ2-5	TRBV10-3	.	TGTGCCACCGCCCGGGGGAGCGAAGAGACCCAGTACTTC	CATARGSEETQYF
TRBD2	TRBJ2-1	TRBV2	once	TGTGCCAGCAGGAGGGGCCCGATAGGCGGGGGGAACAATGAGCAGTTCTTC	CASRRGPIGGGNNEQFF
.	TRBJ1-5	TRBV19	once	TGTGCCAGTCGGAGCGGCGGCACCACATTGGAGCCCCAGCATTTT	CASRSGGTTLEPQHF
TRBD1	TRBJ2-1	TRBV28	.	TGTGCCAGCAGTCTGGACAGGGGATACTACAATGAGCAGTTCTTC	CASSLDRGYYNEQFF
TRBD1	TRBJ1-5	TRBV27	.	TGTGCCAGCAGTTTGGACAGGACTCAGCCCCAGCATTTT	CASSLDRTQPQHF
.	TRBJ1-5	TRBV19	.	TGTGCCAGTAGCCTCGGCGGGGGCAGTCAGCCCCAGCATTTT	CASSLGGGSQPQHF
.	TRBJ2-6	TRBV27	.	TGTGCCAGCTCTCGTGGTAGCTCTGGGGCCAACGTCCTGACTTTC	CASSRGSSGANVLTF
.	TRBJ1-5	TRBV7-2	once	TGTGCCAGCAGCTTAGGTTCCTATAGCAATCAGCCCCAGCATTTT	CASSLGSYSNQPQHF
TRBD2	TRBJ2-7	TRBV14	.	TGTGCCAGCAGCCAAGATATGGGACTAGCAAGATACGAGCAGTACTTC	CASSQDMGLARYEQYF
.	TRBJ1-1	TRBV6-5	.	TGTGCCAGCAGTTTTGCAGGTATCACTGAAGCTTTCTTT	CASSFAGITEAFF
TRBD1	TRBJ1-2	TRBV6-5	.	TGTGCCAGCAGTTACACATACAGGGGAGTTGGCTATGGCTACACCTTC	CASSYTYRGVGYGYTF
.	TRBJ1-1	TRBV10-2	.	TGCGCCAGCAGTGCATCAGGAGGCACTGAAGCTTTCTTT	CASSASGGTEAFF
.	TRBJ1-1	TRBV27	.	.	CASSSSVLNTVNTEAFF
TRBD1	TRBJ1-2	TRBV20-1	.	TGCAGTGCAGGGACAGGGGGAGGCTACACCTTC	CSAGTGGGYTF
TRBD2	TRBJ2-3	TRBV10-2	.	TGCGCCAGCAGTGAGGGCTTGACTAGCGGATTCACAGATACGCAGTATTTT	CASSEGLTSGFTDTQYF